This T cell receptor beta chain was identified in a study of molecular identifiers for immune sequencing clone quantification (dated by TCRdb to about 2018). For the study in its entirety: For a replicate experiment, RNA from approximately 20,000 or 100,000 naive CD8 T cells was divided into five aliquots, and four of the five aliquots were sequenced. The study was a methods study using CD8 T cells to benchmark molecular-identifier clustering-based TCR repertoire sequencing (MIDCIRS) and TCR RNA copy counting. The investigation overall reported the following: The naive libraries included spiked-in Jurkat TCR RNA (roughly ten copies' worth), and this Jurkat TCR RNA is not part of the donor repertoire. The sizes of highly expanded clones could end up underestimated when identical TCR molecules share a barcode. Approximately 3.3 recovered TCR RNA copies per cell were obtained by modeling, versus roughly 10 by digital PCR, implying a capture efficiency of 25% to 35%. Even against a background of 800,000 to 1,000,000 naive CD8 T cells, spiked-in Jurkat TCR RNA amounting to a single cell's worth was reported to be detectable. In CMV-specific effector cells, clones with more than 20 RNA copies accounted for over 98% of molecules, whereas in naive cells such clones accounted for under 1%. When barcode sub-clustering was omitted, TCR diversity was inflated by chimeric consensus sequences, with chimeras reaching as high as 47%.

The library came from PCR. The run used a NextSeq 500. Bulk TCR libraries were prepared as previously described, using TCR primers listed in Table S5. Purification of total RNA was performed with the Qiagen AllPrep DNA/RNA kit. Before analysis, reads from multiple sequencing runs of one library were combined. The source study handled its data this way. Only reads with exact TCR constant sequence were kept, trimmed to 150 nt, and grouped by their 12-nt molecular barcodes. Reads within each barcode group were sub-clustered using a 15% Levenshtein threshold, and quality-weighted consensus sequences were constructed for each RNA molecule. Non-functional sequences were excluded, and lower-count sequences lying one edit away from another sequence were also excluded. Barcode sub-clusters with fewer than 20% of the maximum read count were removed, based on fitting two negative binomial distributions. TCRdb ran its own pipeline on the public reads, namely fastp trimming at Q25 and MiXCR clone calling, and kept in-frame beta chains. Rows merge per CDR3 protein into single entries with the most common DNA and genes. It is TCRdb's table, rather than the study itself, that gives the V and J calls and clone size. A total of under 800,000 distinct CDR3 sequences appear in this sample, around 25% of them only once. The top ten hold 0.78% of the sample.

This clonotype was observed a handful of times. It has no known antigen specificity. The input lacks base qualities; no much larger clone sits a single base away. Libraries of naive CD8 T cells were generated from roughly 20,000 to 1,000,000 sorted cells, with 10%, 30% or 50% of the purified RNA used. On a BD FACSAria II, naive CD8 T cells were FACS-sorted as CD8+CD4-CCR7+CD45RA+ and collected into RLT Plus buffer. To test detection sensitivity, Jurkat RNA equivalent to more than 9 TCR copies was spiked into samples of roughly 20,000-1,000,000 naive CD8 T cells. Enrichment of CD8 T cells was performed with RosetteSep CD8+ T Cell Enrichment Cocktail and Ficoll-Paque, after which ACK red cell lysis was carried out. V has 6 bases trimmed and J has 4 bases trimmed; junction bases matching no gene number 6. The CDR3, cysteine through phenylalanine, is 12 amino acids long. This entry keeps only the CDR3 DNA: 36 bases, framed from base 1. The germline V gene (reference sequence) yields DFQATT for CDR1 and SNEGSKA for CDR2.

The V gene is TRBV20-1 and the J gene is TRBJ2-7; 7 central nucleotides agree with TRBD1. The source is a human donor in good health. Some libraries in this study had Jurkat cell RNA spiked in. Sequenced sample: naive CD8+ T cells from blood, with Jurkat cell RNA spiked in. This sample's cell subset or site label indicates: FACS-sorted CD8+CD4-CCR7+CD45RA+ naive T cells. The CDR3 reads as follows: CSASTGLYEQYF. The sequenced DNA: TGCAGTGCATCGACAGGGTTATACGAGCAGTACTTC.